The next 8 T cell receptor beta chains were all read from a single sample in a study of vaccination and CD4 T cells after COVID-19. No antigen is known for these receptors. The study sequenced cultured CD4+ T cell DNA using the Oncomine TCR Beta short-read assay. Using its own MiXCR run on the PCR reads, TCRdb lists one record per CDR3 protein. The sample contains about 21,000 distinct CDR3 sequences, approximately 57% of which appear only once. Treatment given: approximately 10-day PBMC culture with coronavirus spike peptide pools or control peptides (ViraFEST assay). Source: CD4+ T cells from blood, cultured in vitro, taken after SARS-CoV-2 vaccination. These receptor sequences come from a human donor who had recovered from COVID-19.

The V call is TRBV19, the J call TRBJ2-5; 7 bases fit TRBD1. This CDR3 is 13 amino acids long. The germline V gene has CDR1 LNHDA and CDR2 SQIVND (reference sequence). Trimming took 8 bases from V and 2 from J; bases not matched to a gene: 5. CDR3 DNA sequence: TGTGCCAGTGGACGGGACAGACAAGAGACCCAGTACTTC. Translation gives CASGRDRQETQYF.

The genes are TRBV7-8 and TRBJ1-5; D remains unclear. The V end lost 5 bases, the J end lost 0 bases, and 17 bases lay between the germline ends. This CDR3 region has 17 residues. CDR1 is SGHVS and CDR2 is FQNEAQ in the germline V gene. The CDR3 sequence: CASSQDLAGYSNQPQHF. As DNA, the CDR3 is TGTGCCAGCAGCCAGGACCTGGCCGGTTATAGCAATCAGCCCCAGCATTTT.

The rearrangement joins TRBV21-1 to TRBJ1-5. TRBV21-1 is termed a pseudogene. This CDR3 has 11 residues. The CDR3 coding sequence is TGTGCCAGCCACAGCAATCAGCCCCAGCATTTT. Encoded protein: CASHSNQPQHF.

This clonotype showed up just once. The V gene is TRBV7-9, the J gene TRBJ2-2; 8 bases fit TRBD1. The CDR3 has 16 residues. The germline CDR1 and CDR2 sequences are SEHNR and FQNEAQ (reference sequence). V was pared by 4 bases and J by 3 bases, with 7 bases of the junction left unmatched. This chain's CDR3 is CASSSRTGWDTGELFF. The CDR3, as DNA: TGTGCCAGCAGCTCCCGGACAGGGTGGGACACCGGGGAGCTGTTTTTT.

This chain uses TRBV21-1 with TRBJ2-1; whether TRBD1, the table's D call, matches the DNA was not checked. TRBV21-1 is deemed a pseudogene. The CDR3 is 14 residues long. DNA for the CDR3: TGTGCCAGCAGCAGCTTTATCCGGGACAATGAGCAGTTCTTC. The encoded protein is CASSSFIRDNEQFF.

This clonotype was found once. This chain links TRBV11-3 with TRBJ2-2; D is undetermined. V was shortened by 5 bases and J by 5 bases, with 3 bases between the two germline ends. This CDR3 contains 11 residues. The germline V gene encodes CDR1 SGHNT and CDR2 YENEEA. The CDR3 DNA is TGTGCCAGCAGCATAACCGGGGAGCTGTTTTTT. This translates into CASSITGELFF.

The rearrangement joins TRBV10-3 to TRBJ1-3, with 7 nucleotides matching TRBD1. J was trimmed by 2 bases and V by 11 bases; bases with no gene match: 9. CDR3 length: 14 amino acids. The germline gives CDR1 ENHRY, CDR2 SYGVKD. For the CDR3, the DNA is TGTGCCGCCTCCAGGGGGTTTACTGGAAACACCATATATTTT. Its protein is CAASRGFTGNTIYF.

The sample holds one count of this clonotype. The V and J genes are TRBV11-2 and TRBJ2-7; D is uncertain. The CDR3 runs 12 residues. The V gene lost 6 bases and the J gene lost 0 bases, with 6 bases spanning the gap. CDR1 and CDR2 from the germline V gene are SGHAT and FQNNGV. CDR3 residues: CASSGSSYEQYF. As DNA, the CDR3 is TGTGCCAGCAGTGGGTCCTCCTACGAGCAGTACTTC.